The rows below give T cell receptor beta chains drawn from one sample of a study of cytomegalovirus exposure and HLA in healthy donors. Method: immunoSEQ multiplex PCR; TCRdb's copy keeps in-frame clones and lacks some. The sample carries 150,000 to 200,000 clones, around 72% recorded once. The sample comprised PBMCs. Receptor source: a female donor in good health and CMV-seronegative. The CDR3 runs from the conserved cysteine through the conserved F or W. D genes are given only for firm matches. Clone size is shown for a subset of rows, as once, few, many or a class of expanded clone.

cdr3_length | clone_size | j_call | d_call | v_call | cdr3_aa | cdr3_nt
13 | NA | TRBJ2-7 | TRBD1 | TRBV19 | CASRGTVAYEQYF | TGTGCCAGTAGGGGGACAGTGGCTTACGAGCAGTACTTC
16 | few | TRBJ2-3 | TRBD1 | TRBV5-1 | CASSWGDRGDTDTQYF | TGCGCCAGCAGCTGGGGGGACAGGGGTGACACAGATACGCAGTATTTT
16 | NA | TRBJ2-6 | NA | TRBV7-2 | CASSPYKEAGANVLTF | TGTGCCAGCAGCCCTTATAAAGAGGCAGGGGCCAACGTCCTGACTTTC
13 | NA | TRBJ2-7 | NA | TRBV5-8 | CASRANNYYEQYF | TGTGCATCGCGGGCAAATAACTACTACGAGCAGTACTTC
16 | NA | TRBJ2-3 | TRBD2 | TRBV4-3 | CASSQDRAGGPDTQYF | TGCGCCAGCAGCCAAGATAGAGCGGGGGGGCCTGATACGCAGTATTTT
15 | NA | TRBJ2-3 | NA | TRBV5-1 | CASSFVGGAINTQYF | TGCGCCAGCAGCTTCGTGGGGGGGGCCATTAATACGCAGTATTTT
16 | NA | TRBJ2-1 | TRBD2 | TRBV11-2 | CASSLGSGAHYNEQFF | TGTGCCAGCAGCTTAGGTAGCGGGGCCCACTACAATGAGCAGTTCTTC
15 | few | TRBJ1-5 | NA | TRBV11-3 | CASSLGRGSNQPQHF | TGTGCCAGCAGCCTGGGGAGAGGAAGCAATCAGCCCCAGCATTTT
18 | NA | TRBJ2-2 | NA | TRBV5-1 | CASSLAEVPGGGTGELFF | TGCGCCAGCAGCTTGGCTGAAGTTCCCGGGGGTGGCACCGGGGAGCTGTTTTTT
15 | NA | TRBJ2-7 | NA | TRBV21-1 | CASSTRTGLGDEQYF | TGTGCCAGCAGCACCAGGACAGGTCTAGGCGACGAGCAGTACTTC
14 | NA | TRBJ1-4 | NA | TRBV2 | CASSERSGNEKLFF | TGTGCCAGCAGTGAAAGGTCGGGGAATGAAAAACTGTTTTTT
15 | NA | TRBJ2-2 | TRBD2 | TRBV28 | CATETSGSATGELFF | TGTGCCACCGAGACTAGCGGGAGTGCCACCGGGGAGCTGTTTTTT
17 | NA | TRBJ2-7 | NA | TRBV13 | CASSLGLGGLGVHEQYF | TGTGCCAGCAGCTTAGGCCTTGGCGGGTTAGGTGTCCACGAGCAGTACTTC
13 | NA | TRBJ2-2 | NA | TRBV7-3 | CASRGAGNGELFF | TGTGCCAGCAGAGGGGCGGGGAACGGGGAGCTGTTTTTT
20 | NA | TRBJ2-7 | NA | TRBV5-5 | CASSLAGPLTPRLRIYEQCF | TGTGCCAGCAGCTTGGCAGGGCCCTTGACCCCCCGGCTAAGGATTTACGAGCAGTGCTTC
11 | NA | TRBJ2-1 | TRBD1 | TRBV20-1 | CSAGQVYEQFF | TGCAGTGCTGGACAGGTCTATGAGCAGTTCTTC
14 | NA | TRBJ1-2 | NA | TRBV2 | CASSEASGRYGYTF | TGTGCCAGCAGTGAAGCTTCAGGGCGGTATGGCTACACCTTC
15 | NA | TRBJ1-2 | TRBD1 | TRBV5-1 | CASSLGDRDHYGYTF | TGCGCCAGCAGCTTGGGGGACAGGGATCACTATGGCTACACCTTC
15 | NA | TRBJ2-1 | NA | TRBV6-5 | CASSALNARGNEQFF | TGTGCCAGCAGCGCCCTGAACGCCCGAGGGAATGAGCAGTTCTTC
15 | NA | TRBJ2-2 | TRBD2 | TRBV7-9 | CASSLLAGEPGELFF | TGTGCCAGCAGCTTACTAGCGGGAGAGCCCGGGGAGCTGTTTTTT
14 | NA | TRBJ1-5 | NA | TRBV11-2 | CASSWGHGNQPQHF | TGTGCCAGCAGCTGGGGCCATGGCAATCAGCCCCAGCATTTT
14 | few | TRBJ2-3 | NA | TRBV2 | CASSVSAYADTQYF | TGTGCCAGCAGTGTTAGTGCGTACGCAGATACGCAGTATTTT
11 | once | TRBJ2-1 | NA | TRBV4-2 | CASSVGVEQFF | TGTGCCAGCAGCGTGGGCGTTGAGCAGTTCTTC
14 | NA | TRBJ1-4 | NA | TRBV28 | CASSLSGDREKLFF | TGTGCCAGCAGTTTATCGGGGGATCGTGAAAAACTGTTTTTT
15 | NA | TRBJ1-2 | NA | TRBV18 | CASSPSSTVAGGYTF | TGTGCCAGCTCACCAAGCTCGACAGTTGCTGGAGGCTACACCTTC
15 | NA | TRBJ2-5 | TRBD2 | TRBV28 | CASSPPGGGRKTQYF | TGTGCCAGCAGTCCTCCGGGGGGCGGGAGGAAGACCCAGTACTTC
15 | NA | TRBJ2-5 | TRBD2 | TRBV2 | CAGDGSGGYQETQYF | TGTGCCGGTGATGGGAGCGGGGGGTACCAAGAGACCCAGTACTTC
16 | NA | TRBJ2-1 | NA | TRBV4-3 | CASSHDLAGSYNEQFF | TGCGCCAGCAGCCATGATTTGGCGGGCTCCTACAATGAGCAGTTCTTC
20 | NA | TRBJ2-2 | TRBD2 | TRBV4-3 | CASSQVYGSGRTRNTGELFF | TGCGCCAGCAGCCAAGTTTATGGTAGCGGGAGGACCAGAAACACCGGGGAGCTGTTTTTT
14 | NA | TRBJ2-1 | TRBD2 | TRBV27 | CASLWRGGSDEQFF | TGTGCCAGCCTGTGGCGGGGGGGTAGCGATGAGCAGTTCTTC
14 | NA | TRBJ2-7 | NA | TRBV2 | CASSVREGPYEQYF | TGTGCCAGCAGTGTTCGGGAAGGGCCCTACGAGCAGTACTTC
14 | once | TRBJ1-1 | TRBD1 | TRBV5-1 | CASSLGDRYTEAFF | TGCGCCAGCAGCTTGGGGGACAGGTACACTGAAGCTTTCTTT
15 | NA | TRBJ1-2 | TRBD1 | TRBV14 | CASSPGGRGTYGYTF | TGTGCCAGCAGCCCAGGGGGTAGGGGTACCTATGGCTACACCTTC
17 | NA | TRBJ2-7 | NA | TRBV28 | CASTPWDPGLTSYEQYF | TGTGCCAGCACCCCATGGGATCCGGGACTGACCTCCTACGAGCAGTACTTC
13 | NA | TRBJ2-7 | NA | TRBV11-2 | CASSLGQSYEQYF | TGTGCCAGCAGCTTAGGACAGTCCTACGAGCAGTACTTC
14 | NA | TRBJ2-1 | TRBD2 | TRBV6-6 | CASSYGTSGNEQFF | TGTGCCAGCAGTTACGGGACTAGCGGTAATGAGCAGTTCTTC
15 | NA | TRBJ1-4 | NA | TRBV7-8 | CASSLWAADYEKLFF | TGTGCCAGCAGCTTATGGGCCGCAGATTATGAAAAACTGTTTTTT
15 | NA | TRBJ2-3 | TRBD2 | TRBV9 | CASMGSSGVQDTQYF | TGTGCCAGCATGGGTTCTAGCGGGGTCCAAGATACGCAGTATTTT
13 | NA | TRBJ2-7 | TRBD1 | TRBV28 | CASLQGTHYEQYF | TGTGCCAGCTTACAGGGGACCCACTACGAGCAGTACTTC
14 | NA | TRBJ2-2 | TRBD2 | TRBV5-1 | CASSVAGADGELFF | TGCGCCAGCAGCGTAGCGGGAGCTGACGGGGAGCTGTTTTTT
19 | NA | TRBJ2-2 | NA | TRBV19 | CASSPRPPSVSVSAGELFF | TGTGCCAGTAGTCCTAGACCCCCCTCAGTCTCAGTCTCCGCCGGGGAGCTGTTTTTT
14 | NA | TRBJ2-7 | NA | TRBV30 | CAWGVMTGIYEQYF | TGTGCCTGGGGGGTCATGACAGGAATCTACGAGCAGTACTTC
17 | NA | TRBJ2-3 | TRBD1 | TRBV4-3 | CASSQDSGGSGKDTQYF | TGCGCCAGCAGCCAAGATTCAGGGGGCTCAGGGAAAGATACGCAGTATTTT
16 | NA | TRBJ2-2 | TRBD2 | TRBV5-4 | CASSPSGRANTGELFF | TGTGCCAGCAGCCCCTCCGGGAGGGCCAACACCGGGGAGCTGTTTTTT
14 | NA | TRBJ2-7 | NA | TRBV5-8 | CASSFPTVSYEQYF | TGTGCCAGCAGCTTTCCGACAGTCTCCTACGAGCAGTACTTC
15 | once | TRBJ2-3 | NA | TRBV9 | CASTPSDSLTDTQYF | TGTGCCAGCACTCCCAGCGATTCCCTCACAGATACGCAGTATTTT
15 | NA | TRBJ1-3 | NA | TRBV28 | CASRLTQRTGNTIYF | TGTGCCAGCAGATTAACACAGAGAACTGGAAACACCATATATTTT
15 | NA | TRBJ1-2 | TRBD1 | TRBV7-9 | CASSEQGALDYGYTF | TGTGCCAGCAGCGAACAGGGGGCGTTGGACTATGGCTACACCTTC
16 | once | TRBJ1-1 | NA | TRBV10-3 | CAISPISTTMNTEAFF | TGTGCCATCAGCCCCATTTCGACAACGATGAACACTGAAGCTTTCTTT
14 | NA | TRBJ1-5 | TRBD1 | TRBV7-8 | CASSLGTGAQPQHF | TGTGCCAGCAGCTTAGGGACAGGGGCTCAGCCCCAGCATTTT
16 | NA | TRBJ1-4 | TRBD1 | TRBV7-2 | CASSLTGGLTNEKLFF | TGTGCCAGCAGCCTGACAGGGGGTCTAACTAATGAAAAACTGTTTTTT
14 | NA | TRBJ1-5 | NA | TRBV6-1 | CASSDGQAYQPQHF | TGTGCCAGCAGTGATGGGCAGGCTTATCAGCCCCAGCATTTT
14 | NA | TRBJ1-1 | NA | TRBV28 | CASSLGRGGTEAFF | TGTGCCAGCAGTTTAGGGCGGGGTGGCACTGAAGCTTTCTTT
16 | NA | TRBJ1-5 | TRBD1 | TRBV19 | CASSQYPGQALGPQHF | TGTGCCAGTAGTCAATACCCGGGACAGGCTTTAGGGCCCCAGCATTTT